The clone carrying this TCR beta chain was found once. The target antigen is unknown. The entry originates in a study of follicular helper T cells after annual influenza vaccination. As for the study in general: Some donors were sampled over the 2013-2014, 2014-2015 and 2015-2016 vaccinations.

TCRdb's copy holds only in-frame clones and misses some; the assay was immunoSEQ multiplex PCR. The data contain some 30,000 clones, approximately 78% of them singletons. Time point indicated: 2014-2015 season, pre-vaccination. Study-wide points: ICOS-CD38- cTfh most often held earlier Day 7 ICOS+CD38+ clones.

CDR1 SNHLY and CDR2 FYNNEI come from the germline V gene. The V gene end was trimmed by 6 bases and the J gene end by 1 base; junction bases not matched to a gene: 8. There are 15 residues in the CDR3. This TCR came from an adult who received the influenza vaccine. V gene TRBV2 combines with J gene TRBJ1-1; 7 bases line up with TRBD1. The source material was CXCR5+ CD38- circulating T follicular helper cells from blood, sampled on the day of influenza vaccination. Subset specified: circulating Tfh, non-naive CD4+CXCR5+PD-1+ (ICOS+CD38+ or ICOS-CD38-). The CDR3, as DNA: TGTGCCAGCAGGAGGGGACAGACTGAGAACACTGAAGCTTTCTTT. Translated, it gives CASRRGQTENTEAFF.